This passage covers 22 T cell receptor beta chains from one sample sequenced in a study of cytomegalovirus exposure and HLA in healthy donors. It was with 60 Vbeta and 13 Jbeta primers that the PCR ran. Clones were read by immunoSEQ multiplex PCR, and TCRdb kept only the in-frame ones, dropping some. This table holds some 110,000 clones, around 80% found once. The sample consisted of PBMCs. These receptors were obtained from a young man in good health and CMV-seropositive.

The chain uses TRBV7-2 and TRBJ1-6; 11 positions agree with TRBD1. The CDR3 extends over 15 amino acids. V dropped 5 bases and J dropped 10; count of bases not matched to a gene: 7. The germline gives CDR1 SGHTA, CDR2 FQGNSA. The CDR3 DNA is TGTGCCAGCAGCAAAAAGGGACAGGGGGACTCACCCCTCCACTTT. Protein sequence: CASSKKGQGDSPLHF.

The V and J genes are TRBV4-2 and TRBJ2-7, with 8 nucleotides matching TRBD2. The CDR3 is 16 amino acids. The V gene's germline CDR1 is LGHNA and CDR2 YNFKEQ. J gave up 2 bases and V 0 bases, and 6 bases lay outside the gene matches. The CDR3 bases are TGTGCCAGCAGCCAAGAGGCCCGGGGGGGAACCTACGAGCAGTACTTC. This encodes CASSQEARGGTYEQYF.

The V call is TRBV29-1, the J call TRBJ2-5, with 9 bases aligning to TRBD1. The J call could be wrong; TRBJ2-7 is a better fit for the DNA end. Germline V lookup: CDR1 SQVTM, CDR2 ANQGSEA. The CDR3 spans 12 residues. The CDR3: CSVAQGAYEQYF. The CDR3 DNA sequence: TGCAGCGTTGCACAGGGGGCTTACGAGCAGTACTTC.

The chain uses TRBV5-6 and TRBJ2-5; 8 positions agree with TRBD1. Germline CDR1 SGHDT, CDR2 YYEEEE. This CDR3 is 14 amino acids long. Germline trimming cut 3 bases from V and 3 bases from J; bases unmatched to any gene: 4. The CDR3 coding sequence is TGTGCCAGCAGCTCCATGACAGGGGAAGAGACCCAGTACTTC. Translating gives CASSSMTGEETQYF.

V usage is TRBV30 and J usage is TRBJ1-2, with D tentatively TRBD1 (5 bases). CDR1 and CDR2 from the germline V gene are GTSNPN and SVGIG (reference sequence). The V end lost 7 bases, the J end lost 11 bases, and 23 bases lay between the germline ends. This CDR3 has 13 amino acids. As DNA, the CDR3 is TGTGCCTCAGAGCCCGGGGACGGGGGTTCTTACACCTTC. Its translation is CASEPGDGGSYTF. Using reference TRBV30 and TRBJ1-2 for the parts outside the CDR3, the full variable domain is SQTIHQWPATLVQPVGSPLSLECTVEGTSNPNLYWYRQAAGRGLQLLFYSVGIGQISSEVPQNLSASRPQDRQFILSSKKLLLSDSGFYLCASEPGDGGSYTFGSGTRLTVV.

This chain connects TRBV4-1 to TRBJ1-5; tentative D call: TRBD1 (6 bases). The length of the CDR3 is 17 residues. V shed 1 base and J shed 3 bases, with 16 bases lying between them. Germline V gene lookup returns CDR1 MGHRA and CDR2 YSYEKL. In DNA form, the CDR3 reads TGCGCCAGCAGCCAAGTAGCGGGCCAGGGGTACAATCAGCCCCAGCATTTT. The encoded protein is CASSQVAGQGYNQPQHF.

CDR3 loop: CASMPNYAGNTIYF. CDR3 bases: TGTGCCAGCATGCCCAATTACGCGGGAAACACCATATATTTT. V is TRBV6-1 and J is TRBJ1-3; D unresolved. The CDR3 covers 14 residues. The germline V gene encodes CDR1 MNHNS and CDR2 SASEGT. The germline V and J ends were trimmed by 7 bases and 4 bases, with 14 bases remaining between them.

Concerning this clone itself: Other nucleotide sequences from this sample produce the same CDR3. V gene TRBV2 combines with J gene TRBJ2-5, with 7 bases matching TRBD1. With V trimmed by 6 bases and J by 5 bases, 6 bases remained unmatched. The CDR3 contains 13 residues. Per the germline V gene, CDR1 is SNHLY and CDR2 is FYNNEI. As DNA, the CDR3 is TGTGCCAGCAGCCAAGGGGGCGGGGAGACCCAGTACTTC. Translated, it gives CASSQGGGETQYF.

This chain connects TRBV6-1 to TRBJ2-1, with a possible D match to TRBD2 (6 bases). Per the germline V gene, CDR1 is MNHNS and CDR2 is SASEGT. This CDR3 contains 15 residues. V lost 2 bases and J lost 0, with 8 bases in between. CDR3 DNA: TGTGCCAGCAGTGAATTCGGGAGCTCCTACAATGAGCAGTTCTTC. As protein: CASSEFGSSYNEQFF.

This clone was counted many times. J is TRBJ1-5 and V is TRBV6-1; the match to TRBD1 covers 7 bases. Germline lookup yields CDR1 MNHNS and CDR2 SASEGT. The length of the CDR3 is 12 residues. Losses at the gene ends were 6 bases for V and 7 bases for J; bases not matched to a gene: 3. CDR3 in DNA: TGTGCCAGCAGCGGGACAGCACAGCCCCAGCATTTT. Its translation: CASSGTAQPQHF.

The rearrangement uses TRBV11-2 and TRBJ2-7; 10 positions agree with TRBD2. CDR1 and CDR2 (germline): SGHAT, FQNNGV. CDR3 length: 15 amino acids. V lost 2 bases and J lost 4; bases outside the gene matches: 5. This CDR3 is CASSLSQRGGYEQYF. CDR3 bases: TGTGCCAGCAGCTTATCCCAGCGGGGGGGGTACGAGCAGTACTTC.

The V gene is TRBV2, the J gene TRBJ1-1; no clear D. The CDR3 spans 11 residues. Germline CDR1 is SNHLY and CDR2 is FYNNEI. V lost 11 bases and J 0 bases, leaving 7 bases between the germline ends. CDR3 protein: CACQMNTEAFF. CDR3 nucleotides: TGTGCCTGCCAGATGAACACTGAAGCTTTCTTT.

The J gene is TRBJ2-5, the V gene TRBV27; TRBD2 aligns across 13 bases. The length of the CDR3 is 16 residues. Trimming cost V 5 bases and J 4 bases; bases outside gene matches: 7. Germline CDR1 reads MNHEY; CDR2 reads SMNVEV (reference sequence). This CDR3 reads CASSELAGGLLETQYF. For the CDR3, the DNA is TGTGCCAGCAGTGAACTAGCGGGGGGGCTATTAGAGACCCAGTACTTC.

The V call is TRBV4-1, the J call TRBJ1-4; D is perhaps TRBD1 (5 bases). Germline CDR1 MGHRA, CDR2 YSYEKL. V lost 4 bases, J lost 13 bases, and 10 bases lay in between. The CDR3 is made up of 11 amino acids. The CDR3 DNA sequence: TGCGCCAGCAGCCTCCCGGGGGGACTGTTTTTT. Its protein product is CASSLPGGLFF.

The chain joins TRBV29-1 to TRBJ2-3; 10 bases match TRBD1. Germline assignment: CDR1 SQVTM and CDR2 ANQGSEA. The CDR3 runs 15 residues. J was trimmed by 3 bases and V by 2 bases; bases with no gene match: 5. The CDR3 sequence: CSVEPRTGGTDTQYF. In nucleotides, the CDR3 is TGCAGCGTTGAACCCCGGACAGGGGGGACAGATACGCAGTATTTT.

V usage is TRBV10-1 and J usage is TRBJ2-5; 9 bases map to TRBD1. This CDR3 spans 15 amino acids. Germline CDR1 reads WNHNN; CDR2 reads SYGVQD (reference sequence). Trimming cost V 5 bases and J 5 bases; bases outside gene matches: 9. In nucleotides, the CDR3 is TGCGCCAGCAGTCTCACTACAGGGGGCGGTGAGACCCAGTACTTC. Amino acid sequence: CASSLTTGGGETQYF.

The chain is built from TRBV6-5 and TRBJ1-4; a weak D match, TRBD1 (5 bases). The CDR3 has 16 residues. Germline assignment: CDR1 MNHEY and CDR2 SVGAGI. V lost 2 bases, J lost 2 bases, and 12 bases lay in between. The CDR3 region has the DNA TGTGCCAGCAGTTACGATGCAGGGTCCACTAATGAAAAACTGTTTTTT. Protein: CASSYDAGSTNEKLFF.

A word on this clone: The sample has other DNA sequences that encode this CDR3 too. The V gene is TRBV27, the J gene TRBJ2-5; 12 bases agree with TRBD1. V was pared by 6 bases and J by 5 bases, with 7 bases of the junction left unmatched. CDR3 length: 15 residues. Germline CDR1 is MNHEY and CDR2 is SMNVEV (reference sequence). CDR3 bases: TGTGCCAGCAGCTCGGGGACAGGGGGCGCGGAGACCCAGTACTTC. Translation: CASSSGTGGAETQYF.

The V call is TRBV5-1, the J call TRBJ2-7, with D perhaps matching TRBD1 (6 bases). With 0 bases removed from V and 0 bases from J, the gap between germline ends came to 13 bases. The germline CDR1 and CDR2 sequences are SGHRS and YFSETQ. The CDR3 runs to 16 residues. CDR3 coding DNA: TGCGCCAGCAGCTTGGTCGGGCAGGGGAGCTCCTACGAGCAGTACTTC. Amino acids: CASSLVGQGSSYEQYF.

V and J are TRBV11-2 and TRBJ2-3; maybe TRBD2 (7 bases). Germline loops: CDR1 SGHAT, CDR2 FQNNGV. This CDR3 spans 14 amino acids. Between the trimmed V and J ends, which lost 1 base and 6 bases, there was a span of 11 bases. CDR3 loop: CASSLVGGADTQYF. The CDR3 DNA is TGTGCCAGCAGCTTAGTGGGGGGGGCCGATACGCAGTATTTT. Drawing the rest from reference TRBV11-2 and TRBJ2-3, the complete variable domain is EAGVAQSPRYKIIEKRQSVAFWCNPISGHATLYWYQQILGQGPKLLIQFQNNGVVDDSQLPKDRFSAERLKGVDSTLKIQPAKLEDSAVYLCASSLVGGADTQYFGPGTRLTVL.

CDR3 residues: CASSSTRRGARPPQHF. Written as DNA, the CDR3 is TGTGCCAGCAGTTCCACCCGTCGGGGGGCCCGTCCGCCCCAGCATTTT. This chain links TRBV27 with TRBJ1-5, with a weak D call TRBD1 (6 bases). This CDR3 contains 16 residues. The V end was cut by 4 bases, the J end by 9 bases, with 22 bases between. In germline, CDR1 is MNHEY, CDR2 SMNVEV (reference sequence).

J is TRBJ1-6 and V is TRBV5-1; a possible D gene is TRBD1 (6 bases). The CDR3 covers 13 residues. V was shortened by 1 base and J by 14 bases, with 13 bases between the two germline ends. The V gene's germline CDR1 is SGHRS and CDR2 YFSETQ. The CDR3 is CASSLTGPGALHF. Here the CDR3 DNA reads TGCGCCAGCAGCTTGACAGGGCCCGGGGCCCTCCACTTT.